Below, 21 T cell receptor beta chains from the same sample are listed, as sequenced in a study of shared clonotypes between healthy human individuals. Generated by immunoSEQ multiplex PCR, the TCRdb table keeps only in-frame clones and is missing some. The table records hundreds of thousands of clones, roughly three quarters of them present only once. The sequenced material came from PBMCs. Receptors originate from a woman aged 40-49 years in good health. Some clones in this sample may be carry-over from other donors' samples.

The rearrangement uses TRBV19 and TRBJ2-7; D uncertain. Per germline, CDR1 LNHDA and CDR2 SQIVND (reference sequence). The CDR3 consists of 16 residues. V was trimmed by 1 base and J by 0 bases, leaving 13 bases between them. The CDR3 reads CASSIVPNINSYEQYF. For the CDR3, the DNA is TGTGCCAGTAGTATAGTCCCAAACATAAACTCCTACGAGCAGTACTTC.

The chain joins TRBV5-1 to TRBJ2-7; unclear D gene. The CDR3 runs to 13 residues. CDR1 is SGHRS, CDR2 YFSETQ, per germline. Trimming left V 0 bases short and J 4 bases short, with 8 bases between. The CDR3 region is CASSLGGVYEQYF. Here the CDR3 DNA reads TGCGCCAGCAGCTTGGGAGGTGTATACGAGCAGTACTTC.

As concerns this clone: This may be a read error, as it is one base from a much larger clone. The chain has TRBV7-2 and TRBJ2-7; 8 nucleotides agree with TRBD2. CDR1 and CDR2 (germline): SGHTA, FQGNSA. After removal of 5 bases from V and 1 base from J, the junction contained 7 bases not matched to a gene. The CDR3 runs to 15 residues. CDR3 residues: CASSLPAGESYEQYF. The CDR3 DNA is TGTGCCAGCAGCCTCCCAGCGGGAGAATCCTACGAGCAGTACTTC.

The rearrangement uses TRBV7-9 and TRBJ2-2; TRBD1 or TRBD2 may be the D gene (5 bases each). V lost 3 bases and J 1 base, leaving 6 bases between the germline ends. The CDR3 is 14 amino acids. The germline V gene has CDR1 SEHNR and CDR2 FQNEAQ (reference sequence). The CDR3: CASSFGGNTGELFF. The CDR3 bases are TGTGCCAGCAGCTTTGGGGGGAACACCGGGGAGCTGTTTTTT.

A note on this clone: A far bigger clonotype differs at one base, so this is likely a read error. This chain joins TRBV6-5 and TRBJ2-7; 8 bases fit TRBD2. The CDR3 is 15 residues long. V shed 6 bases, J shed 0 bases, and the junction held 7 bases outside the gene matches. CDR1 is MNHEY, CDR2 SVGAGI, per germline. The CDR3 region is CASRESGGVSYEQYF. CDR3 nucleotide sequence: TGTGCCAGCAGAGAAAGCGGGGGAGTCTCCTACGAGCAGTACTTC.

This clone was counted a single time. This sequence is one base from a far larger clone and is likely a read error. V is TRBV2 and J is TRBJ2-2; D is undetermined. The CDR3 is made up of 11 amino acids. V was pared by 7 bases and J by 8 bases, with 8 bases between. Germline-derived CDR1 and CDR2 are SNHLY and FYNNEI. In nucleotides, the CDR3 is TGTGCCAGCACCCCTGGGGGGGAGCTGTTTTTT. It is translated as CASTPGGELFF. Full variable domain (outside the CDR3, taken from reference TRBV2 and TRBJ2-2): EPEVTQTPSHQVTQMGQEVILRCVPISNHLYFYWYRQILGQKVEFLVSFYNNEISEKSEIFDDQFSVERPDGSNFTLKIRSTKLEDSAMYFCASTPGGELFFGEGSRLTVL.

For this clone: This may come from a read error, since a much larger clone is one base off. The chain carries TRBV7-2 and TRBJ2-7; D not certain. The CDR3 sequence is 11 residues long. Germline V gene sequence: CDR1 SGHTA, CDR2 FQGNSA. The ends were cut back, 4 bases at V and 4 bases at J, with 5 bases in the middle. The CDR3: CASSWGYEQYF. The CDR3 region has the DNA TGTGCCAGCAGCTGGGGTTACGAGCAGTACTTC.

This clone was detected a few times. This rearrangement joins TRBV4-3 to TRBJ2-1; 14 bases line up with TRBD2. The junction had 4 bases not matched to a gene; V was cut back by 1 base and J by 5 bases. Per the germline V gene, CDR1 is LGHNA and CDR2 is YSLEER. The CDR3 sequence is 17 residues long. CDR3 residues: CASSQGGLAGENNEQFF. The CDR3 DNA is TGCGCCAGCAGCCAAGGGGGACTAGCGGGAGAGAACAATGAGCAGTTCTTC.

The V call is TRBV4-2, the J call TRBJ2-7; 7 bases match TRBD1. The junction had 6 bases not matched to a gene; V was cut back by 5 bases and J by 2 bases. The CDR3 contains 14 residues. From germline, CDR1 is LGHNA and CDR2 YNFKEQ. The CDR3 protein is CASSLGTDTYEQYF. CDR3 in DNA: TGTGCCAGCAGCTTGGGGACAGACACCTACGAGCAGTACTTC.

This chain joins TRBV19 and TRBJ2-5, with D perhaps assigned TRBD1 or TRBD2 (6 bases each). The V end lost 10 bases, the J end lost 2 bases, and 14 bases lay between the germline ends. Germline CDR1 is LNHDA and CDR2 is SQIVND (reference sequence). The CDR3 consists of 13 residues. CDR3 in amino acids: CATSGGRQETQYF. The CDR3, as DNA: TGTGCCACCTCCGGGGGCAGGCAAGAGACCCAGTACTTC.

The table lists this clone with a few counts. The chain links TRBV2 to TRBJ2-1; TRBD2 is a possible D gene (5 bases). Trimming cost V 3 bases and J 6 bases, with 9 bases left between them. The germline V gene has CDR1 SNHLY and CDR2 FYNNEI. CDR3 length: 13 residues. The CDR3 bases are TGTGCCAGCAGTGACAGCGGACGCAATGAGCAGTTCTTC. This sequence encodes CASSDSGRNEQFF.

The J gene is TRBJ2-5, the V gene TRBV29-1; TRBD2 is a possible D gene (7 bases). The CDR3 loop spans 12 amino acids. CDR1 and CDR2 from the germline V gene are SQVTM and ANQGSEA. The V gene lost 7 bases and the J gene lost 3 bases, with 12 bases spanning the gap. Here the CDR3 reads CSAKGGEETQYF. In DNA, the CDR3 is TGCAGCGCCAAGGGGGGGGAAGAGACCCAGTACTTC.

This clone was detected ten times or more. The CDR3 protein is CAIGDGTGNTIYF. CDR3 bases: TGTGCCATCGGGGACGGGACTGGAAACACCATATATTTT. The V gene is TRBV10-3, the J gene TRBJ1-3; a weak D match, TRBD1 (5 bases). The CDR3 is 13 residues long. V lost 8 bases and J lost 2, with 10 bases in between. Germline V gives CDR1 ENHRY, CDR2 SYGVKD.

The V and J genes are TRBV7-7 and TRBJ2-7; TRBD1 or TRBD2 may be the D gene (6 bases each). V was shortened by 4 bases and J by 5 bases, with 21 bases between the two germline ends. Germline values: CDR1 SSHAT, CDR2 FNYEAQ (reference sequence). The CDR3 is 16 amino acids. CDR3 sequence reads: CASSWGRGQGHHEQYF. The CDR3 DNA reads as TGTGCCAGCAGCTGGGGGCGGGGACAAGGCCACCACGAGCAGTACTTC.

The chain recombines TRBV30 with TRBJ1-2; TRBD1 might be the D (6 bases). CDR3 length: 13 residues. Germline loops: CDR1 GTSNPN, CDR2 SVGIG (reference sequence). V lost 0 bases and J 6 bases, leaving 11 bases between the germline ends. CDR3 DNA sequence: TGTGCCTGGAGTGTAAGCAGGGGCGATGGCTACACCTTC. Protein: CAWSVSRGDGYTF.

This chain connects TRBV29-1 to TRBJ2-1; 12 bases map to TRBD1. Germline-derived CDR1 and CDR2 are SQVTM and ANQGSEA. V gave up 7 bases and J gave up 6 bases; unmatched junction bases: 4. This CDR3 has 13 residues. DNA of the CDR3: TGCAGCGCGGGACAGGGGGCTTTCAATGAGCAGTTCTTC. Amino acids: CSAGQGAFNEQFF.

In its sample, this clone was seen once. A much larger clone lies a single base off, so this may be a read error. The chain joins TRBV9 to TRBJ2-7, with 10 bases matching TRBD2. After removal of 4 bases from V and 3 bases from J, the junction contained 7 bases not matched to a gene. The CDR3 has 15 amino acids. The V gene's germline CDR1 is SGDLS and CDR2 YYNGEE. In nucleotides, the CDR3 is TGTGCCAGCAGCCCCGGACTAGCGGAAATCTACGAGCAGTACTTC. As protein: CASSPGLAEIYEQYF.

The chain uses TRBV7-2 and TRBJ2-1; a possible D gene is TRBD1 (6 bases). Germline assignment: CDR1 SGHTA and CDR2 FQGNSA. This CDR3 spans 13 amino acids. Trimming left V 1 base short and J 9 bases short, with 10 bases between. CDR3 nucleotide sequence: TGTGCCAGCAGCTTAGACAGGGTTGCTGAGCAGTTCTTC. Protein: CASSLDRVAEQFF. Using reference TRBV7-2 and TRBJ2-1 for the parts outside the CDR3, the full variable domain is GAGVSQSPSNKVTEKGKDVELRCDPISGHTALYWYRQSLGQGLEFLIYFQGNSAPDKSGLPSDRFSAERTGGSVSTLTIQRTQQEDSAVYLCASSLDRVAEQFFGPGTRLTVL.

The chain joins TRBV28 to TRBJ1-4, with TRBD1 identical over 7 bases. V trimming: 5 bases; J trimming: 1 base; junction bases outside the gene matches: 4. The CDR3 has 15 amino acids. Germline-derived CDR1 and CDR2 are MDHEN and SYDVKM. DNA of the CDR3: TGTGCCAGCAGTGCCCGACAGGGAACTAATGAAAAACTGTTTTTT. It is translated as CASSARQGTNEKLFF.

The V and J genes are TRBV19 and TRBJ2-1, with D tentatively TRBD2 (6 bases). The CDR3 is 13 residues long. Looked up from germline, CDR1 is LNHDA and CDR2 is SQIVND (reference sequence). Trimming shortened V by 6 bases and J by 8 bases, and 14 bases separated the two germline ends. CDR3 sequence (DNA): TGTGCCAGTAGCAGCGGCGGCGGGGATGAGCAGTTCTTC. Translating gives CASSSGGGDEQFF.

The rearrangement links TRBV15 to TRBJ1-5; D is undetermined. The germline V and J ends were trimmed by 1 base and 8 bases, with 9 bases remaining between them. CDR3 length: 13 amino acids. Germline CDR1 and CDR2: LNHNV and YYDKDF (reference sequence). CDR3: CATSRGWVEPQHF. The CDR3 DNA reads TGTGCCACCAGCAGAGGCTGGGTTGAGCCCCAGCATTTT.